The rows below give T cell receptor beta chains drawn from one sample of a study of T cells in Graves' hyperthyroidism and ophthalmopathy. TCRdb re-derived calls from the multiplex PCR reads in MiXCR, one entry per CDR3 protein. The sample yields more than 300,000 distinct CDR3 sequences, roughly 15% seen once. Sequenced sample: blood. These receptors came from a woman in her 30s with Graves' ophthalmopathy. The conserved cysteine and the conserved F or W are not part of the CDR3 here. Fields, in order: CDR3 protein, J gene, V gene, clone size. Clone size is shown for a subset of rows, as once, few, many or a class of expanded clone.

ASSHRTLYNSPLH	TRBJ1-6	TRBV19	.
ASRYLGSYEQY	TRBJ2-7	TRBV12-3/TRBV12-4	many
ASSLRRANRKYSPLH	TRBJ1-6	TRBV5-8	many
ASKQLGTGNEAF	TRBJ1-1	TRBV19	many
ATRNWGTLGAQY	TRBJ2-5	TRBV6-2/TRBV6-3	many
ASSPGLAGGPYNEQF	TRBJ2-1	TRBV3-1	many
ASSAGLNNQPQH	TRBJ1-5	TRBV18	many
AISESGGVSGANVLT	TRBJ2-6	TRBV10-3	few
ASRYTGELF	TRBJ2-2	TRBV3-1	many
ATSDSLSGRAEETQY	TRBJ2-5	TRBV24-1	.
ASKRQGLGSNQPQH	TRBJ1-5	TRBV12-3/TRBV12-4	few
ASRNEGANYGYT	TRBJ1-2	TRBV19	few
ASSFGSYSYEQY	TRBJ2-7	TRBV5-6	many
ASSPYLPAGGEQY	TRBJ2-7	TRBV11-2	many
ASSLDIRKGTQY	TRBJ2-5	TRBV7-2	.
ASSLARGLLNTEAF	TRBJ1-1	TRBV27	many
ASSLAGTIGNQPQH	TRBJ1-5	TRBV28	many
ASSIIGSGLAGANVLT	TRBJ2-6	TRBV19	.
ASSSGMVGY	TRBJ2-5	TRBV11-3	many
SAHKSTDTQY	TRBJ2-3	TRBV20-1	few
SVLNGQGGPNEQF	TRBJ2-1	TRBV29-1	.
SVGDNEKLF	TRBJ1-4	TRBV29-1	few
ASSLAQGSGGYNEQF	TRBJ2-1	TRBV12-3/TRBV12-4	many
SATKGAPRGQPQH	TRBJ1-5	TRBV20-1	.
ASSPDTIYEQY	TRBJ2-7	TRBV14	many
ASSPATGGINGYT	TRBJ1-2	TRBV12-3/TRBV12-4	.
ASSQVVGGGSGNTIY	TRBJ1-3	TRBV4-1	.
ASSLRQGGELF	TRBJ1-4	TRBV7-8	many
ASLAGRESNQPQH	TRBJ1-5	TRBV6-2/TRBV6-3	.
ASSWDKNGYT	TRBJ1-2	TRBV6-9	.
SANARVRGQPQH	TRBJ1-5	TRBV20-1	.
ASSQVTKTGNTEAF	TRBJ1-1	TRBV7-2	many
ASTPGWDSTDTQY	TRBJ2-3	TRBV7-2	.
ASSERRFSGADSNQPQH	TRBJ1-5	TRBV6-1	many
ASSQIGDEQF	TRBJ2-1	TRBV3-1	many
ASSQSRGGLEQF	TRBJ2-1	TRBV14	.
ASSGRDRGLWDEQY	TRBJ2-7	TRBV13	many
ATSPRTRGSTEAF	TRBJ1-1	TRBV15	few
ASSPGPVQGYQPQH	TRBJ1-5	TRBV12-3/TRBV12-4	.
ASPRGVPYNEQF	TRBJ2-1	TRBV6-1	many
SAGKGYEQY	TRBJ2-7	TRBV29-1	once
ASNPGGSTEAF	TRBJ1-1	TRBV6-1	.
ATSRAGGRNTEAF	TRBJ1-1	TRBV15	many
ASSLGDRDNSPLH	TRBJ1-6	TRBV28	many
ASSGQGLVRADTQY	TRBJ2-3	TRBV7-9	many
ASSLSGGAQEETQY	TRBJ2-5	TRBV5-8	.